This T cell receptor beta chain was profiled in a study of T cell responses to AZD1222 COVID-19 vaccine. Produced via immunoSEQ multiplex PCR; TCRdb's table is partial and in-frame only. The repertoire includes roughly 93,000 clones, 90% of them detected once, and approximately 27% sits in the top ten. The ends were cut back, 2 bases at V and 9 bases at J, with 8 bases in the middle. The CDR3 covers 12 residues. Germline lookup yields CDR1 MDHEN and CDR2 SYDVKM. This rearrangement joins TRBV28 to TRBJ2-1; D unresolved. Specimen: peripheral blood, collected on day 0 of AZD1222 vaccination. This TCR came from an adult in good health. The CDR3 here is CASSLVAVEQFF. The DNA for the CDR3 is TGTGCCAGCAGTTTAGTTGCGGTTGAGCAGTTCTTC. The full variable domain, its missing parts supplied by reference TRBV28 and TRBJ2-1, is DVKVTQSSRYLVKRTGEKVFLECVQDMDHENMFWYRQDPGLGLRLIYFSYDVKMKEKGDIPEGYSVSREKKERFSLILESASTNQTSMYLCASSLVAVEQFFGPGTRLTVL.